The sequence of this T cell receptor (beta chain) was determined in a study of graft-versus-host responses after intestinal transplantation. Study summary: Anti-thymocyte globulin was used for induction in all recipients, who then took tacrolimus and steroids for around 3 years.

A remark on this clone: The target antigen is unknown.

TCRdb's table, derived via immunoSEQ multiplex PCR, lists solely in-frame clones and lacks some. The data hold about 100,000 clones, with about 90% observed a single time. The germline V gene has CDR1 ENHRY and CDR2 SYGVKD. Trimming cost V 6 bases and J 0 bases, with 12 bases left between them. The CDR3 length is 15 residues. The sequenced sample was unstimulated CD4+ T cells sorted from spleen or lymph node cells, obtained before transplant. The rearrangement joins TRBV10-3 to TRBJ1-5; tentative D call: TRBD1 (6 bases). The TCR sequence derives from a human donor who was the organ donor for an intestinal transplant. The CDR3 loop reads CAIRDSRNSNQPQHF. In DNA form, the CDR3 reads TGTGCCATCAGGGACAGCCGAAATAGCAATCAGCCCCAGCATTTT.